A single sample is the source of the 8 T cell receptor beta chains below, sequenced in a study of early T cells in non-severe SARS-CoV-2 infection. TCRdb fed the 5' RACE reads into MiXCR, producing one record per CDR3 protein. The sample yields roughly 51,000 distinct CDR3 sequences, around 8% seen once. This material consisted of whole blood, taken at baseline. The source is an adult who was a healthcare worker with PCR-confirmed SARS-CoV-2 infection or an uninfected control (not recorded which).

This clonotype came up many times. This CDR3 is CASSLLTGAAYEQYF. The CDR3 region has the DNA TGTGCCAGCAGTCTTTTGACGGGGGCCGCCTACGAGCAGTACTTC. This sequence joins TRBV28 and TRBJ2-7, with D perhaps matching TRBD1 or TRBD2 (6 bases each). V was cut by 5 bases and J by 2 bases, with 16 bases left in between. Germline V lookup: CDR1 MDHEN, CDR2 SYDVKM. The length of the CDR3 is 15 residues. The complete variable domain, with remaining parts taken from reference TRBV28 and TRBJ2-7, reads DVKVTQSSRYLVKRTGEKVFLECVQDMDHENMFWYRQDPGLGLRLIYFSYDVKMKEKGDIPEGYSVSREKKERFSLILESASTNQTSMYLCASSLLTGAAYEQYFGPGTRLTVT.

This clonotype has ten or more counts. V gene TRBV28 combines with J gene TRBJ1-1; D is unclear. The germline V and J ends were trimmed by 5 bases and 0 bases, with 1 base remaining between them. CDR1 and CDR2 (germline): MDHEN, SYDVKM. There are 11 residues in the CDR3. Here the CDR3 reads CASSMNTEAFF. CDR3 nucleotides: TGTGCCAGCAGTATGAACACTGAAGCTTTCTTT.

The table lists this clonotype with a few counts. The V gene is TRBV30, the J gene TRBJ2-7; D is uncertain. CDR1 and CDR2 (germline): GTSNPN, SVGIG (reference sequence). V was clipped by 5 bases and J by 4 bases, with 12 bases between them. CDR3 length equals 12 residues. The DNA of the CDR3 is TGTGCCTGGGAAGGAAGGGTATACGAGCAGTACTTC. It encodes CAWEGRVYEQYF.

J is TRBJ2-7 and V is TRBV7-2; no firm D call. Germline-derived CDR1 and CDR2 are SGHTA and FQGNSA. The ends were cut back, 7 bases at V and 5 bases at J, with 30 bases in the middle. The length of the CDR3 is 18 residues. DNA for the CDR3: TGTGCCAGCACTCGAGCAGCTGCAGTCACAGTGCGTGAGGACGAGCAGTACTTC. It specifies CASTRAAAVTVREDEQYF.

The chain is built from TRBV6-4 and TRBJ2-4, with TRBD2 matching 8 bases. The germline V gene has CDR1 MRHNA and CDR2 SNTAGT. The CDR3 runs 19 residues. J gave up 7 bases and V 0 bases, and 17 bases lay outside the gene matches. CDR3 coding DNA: TGTGCCAGCAGTGACTCGATATCGGCGGGAGGTTCAGGTTTGAACATTCAGTACTTC. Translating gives CASSDSISAGGSGLNIQYF.

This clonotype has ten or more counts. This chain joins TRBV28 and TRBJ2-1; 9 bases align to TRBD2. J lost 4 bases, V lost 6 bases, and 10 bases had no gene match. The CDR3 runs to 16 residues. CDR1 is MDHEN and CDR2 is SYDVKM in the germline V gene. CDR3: CASSTFLAGQYNEQFF. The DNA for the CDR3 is TGTGCCAGCAGCACATTTCTAGCGGGGCAATACAATGAGCAGTTCTTC.

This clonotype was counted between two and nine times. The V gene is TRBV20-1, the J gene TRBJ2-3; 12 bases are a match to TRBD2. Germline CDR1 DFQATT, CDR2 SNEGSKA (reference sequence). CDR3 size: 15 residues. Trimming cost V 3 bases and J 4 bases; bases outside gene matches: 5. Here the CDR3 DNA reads TGCAGTGCTAGGGGACTAGCGGGCCACTCAGATACGCAGTATTTT. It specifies CSARGLAGHSDTQYF.

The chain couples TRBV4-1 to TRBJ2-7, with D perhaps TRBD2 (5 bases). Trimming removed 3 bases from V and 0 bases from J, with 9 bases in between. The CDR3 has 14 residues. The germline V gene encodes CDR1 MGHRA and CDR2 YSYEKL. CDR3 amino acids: CASSQEAPSYEQYF. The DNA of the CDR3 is TGCGCCAGCAGCCAGGAGGCGCCCTCCTACGAGCAGTACTTC.